The 3 T cell receptor beta chains listed next were all sequenced from one sample in a study of beta chain features in type 1 diabetes. All of the isolated RNA was reverse transcribed, so expressed TCRB transcripts were sequenced. TCRdb keeps only in-frame clones here, not all; method: immunoSEQ multiplex PCR. The table has about 290,000 clones, roughly 8% seen once. The sequencing sample was made of central memory CD4+ T cells from blood. Receptors were obtained from a young woman in good health.

The chain employs TRBV28 and TRBJ1-5; D ambiguous. Germline values: CDR1 MDHEN, CDR2 SYDVKM. The CDR3 is 15 residues long. Trimming stripped 6 bases from V and 6 bases from J, with 18 bases between. For the CDR3, the DNA is TGTGCCAGCAGAACAATTGGGTCGGGGTTTCAGCCCCAGCATTTT. Its translation: CASRTIGSGFQPQHF.

This chain connects TRBV28 to TRBJ1-2; 9 positions agree with TRBD1. Trimming cost V 10 bases and J 3 bases; bases outside gene matches: 9. Germline V CDR1 and CDR2: MDHEN, SYDVKM. The CDR3 loop spans 14 amino acids. Here the CDR3 reads CAITQGAQDYGYTF. DNA of the CDR3: TGTGCCATAACACAGGGGGCGCAAGACTATGGCTACACCTTC.

This clone was observed a few times. The rearrangement uses TRBV7-8 and TRBJ2-6, with unresolved D. From germline, CDR1 is SGHVS and CDR2 FQNEAQ. The CDR3 runs 13 residues. V lost 4 bases and J lost 1, with 2 bases in between. CDR3 in amino acids: CASSSSGANVLTF. Here the CDR3 DNA reads TGTGCCAGCAGCTCGTCTGGGGCCAACGTCCTGACTTTC.